The 8 T cell receptor beta chains in this list originate from one sample, sequenced in a study of Graves' ophthalmopathy and Graves' hyperthyroidism. Using RNA transcripts, the TCR beta CDR3 regions were amplified. Investigators did first-round RT-PCR with HTBI primers, then second-round multiplex PCR. TCRdb re-derived calls from the multiplex PCR reads in MiXCR, one entry per CDR3 protein. The sample lists approximately 160,000 distinct CDR3 sequences; around 40% were seen once. The sample consisted of peripheral blood. The receptors shown here come from a man aged 30 to 45 with Graves' ophthalmopathy.

V usage is TRBV12-3 or TRBV12-4 and J usage is TRBJ2-5, with D uncertain. Trimming left V 2 bases short and J 0 bases short, with 16 bases between. This CDR3 contains 17 residues. The CDR3 DNA is TGTGCCAGCAGTTTAAAGTCCCCCCTAGAATACCAAGAGACCCAGTACTTC. As protein: CASSLKSPLEYQETQYF.

The rearrangement joins TRBV6-2 or TRBV6-3 to TRBJ1-5; D remains unclear. CDR1 MNHEY and CDR2 SVGEGT come from the germline V gene. The CDR3 runs to 14 residues. Trimming took off 7 bases at V and 4 bases at J, with 14 bases between the two ends. The CDR3 region is CASTHRRRNQPQHF. In DNA form, the CDR3 reads TGTGCCAGCACTCACAGACGGAGAAATCAGCCCCAGCATTTT.

This clonotype was observed a handful of times. The V gene is TRBV20-1, the J gene TRBJ1-2; D unresolved. This CDR3 is 13 amino acids long. Germline CDR1 reads DFQATT; CDR2 reads SNEGSKA (reference sequence). V was cut by 5 bases and J by 6 bases, with 16 bases left in between. The CDR3 protein is CSALRPEVNGYTF. The CDR3 nucleotides read TGCAGTGCTCTTAGACCGGAGGTAAATGGCTACACCTTC.

CDR3 bases: TGTGCCAGCAGCTTGGGGACTAGCCAGTACAATGAGCAGTTCTTC. This translates into CASSLGTSQYNEQFF. The chain recombines TRBV7-8 with TRBJ2-4; 9 bases match TRBD2. Judging by the DNA end, TRBJ2-1 fits better; the J call may be wrong. Germline loops: CDR1 SGHVS, CDR2 FQNEAQ. The CDR3 spans 15 residues.

This clonotype turned up a few times. V gene TRBV30 combines with J gene TRBJ1-1; TRBD1 matches 7 bases. J was trimmed by 0 bases and V by 8 bases; bases with no gene match: 6. The CDR3 loop spans 13 amino acids. Germline V lookup: CDR1 GTSNPN, CDR2 SVGIG (reference sequence). This chain's CDR3 is CARTGTVNTEAFF. The CDR3 region has the DNA TGTGCCCGCACCGGGACAGTGAACACTGAAGCTTTCTTT.

The sample holds many counts of this clonotype. This rearrangement joins TRBV20-1 to TRBJ1-2; D not resolved. Germline assignment: CDR1 DFQATT and CDR2 SNEGSKA (reference sequence). The CDR3 has 13 amino acids. Trimming cost V 0 bases and J 5 bases, with 10 bases left between them. In DNA, the CDR3 is TGCAGTGCTAGAGATGGTGGGAGTTATGGCTACACCTTC. Amino acids: CSARDGGSYGYTF.

This clonotype was detected many times. The chain has TRBV7-3 and TRBJ1-2; the D is unclear. CDR1 SGHTA and CDR2 FQGTGA come from the germline V gene. V was clipped by 2 bases and J by 0 bases, with 10 bases between them. This CDR3 region has 15 residues. In nucleotides, the CDR3 is TGTGCCAGCAGCTTAGGAAGCGATGCTAACTATGGCTACACCTTC. Encoded protein: CASSLGSDANYGYTF.

This clonotype was counted at least ten times. V usage is TRBV19 and J usage is TRBJ2-7; 7 bases align to TRBD1. Germline V gives CDR1 LNHDA, CDR2 SQIVND (reference sequence). V was pared by 6 bases and J by 0 bases, with 5 bases of the junction left unmatched. The CDR3 loop spans 14 amino acids. CDR3 protein: CASSSTGSSYEQYF. As DNA, the CDR3 is TGTGCCAGTAGCTCGACAGGGAGCTCCTACGAGCAGTACTTC.